This T cell receptor beta chain was sequenced in a study of T cells in Graves' hyperthyroidism and ophthalmopathy. Study background: At the time of initial diagnosis and before any treatment, peripheral blood was collected.

Note on this clonotype: The antigen is not known.

The TCR beta CDR3 regions underwent amplification using RNA transcripts as the source. The HTBI primer set drove a first-round RT-PCR of the TCR CDR3. MiXCR, applied by TCRdb to the multiplex PCR reads, yields one record per CDR3 protein. Of about 760,000 distinct CDR3 sequences detected, roughly 32% appear once; the ten largest clones hold roughly 30%. Exclusion criteria comprised uncontrolled infection, other autoimmune disease, pregnancy or lactation. PBMCs were obtained from 9.5 to 10 ml fresh peripheral blood. Germline V gene sequence: CDR1 SGHTA, CDR2 FQGTGA. CDR3 length: 15 residues. After removal of 5 bases from V and 3 bases from J, the junction contained 9 bases not matched to a gene. General study points: In simple terms, a model built on 13 V-J features told ophthalmopathy apart from stable hyperthyroidism.

Sequencing was performed on blood. The rearrangement uses TRBV7-3 and TRBJ1-1; 7 bases match TRBD1. The sequence was collected from a woman aged 40 to 50 with Graves' hyperthyroidism. Written as DNA, the CDR3 is TGTGCCAGCAGCCCCCCCCCGGGACAGCACACTGAAGCTTTCTTT. Translation: CASSPPPGQHTEAFF.